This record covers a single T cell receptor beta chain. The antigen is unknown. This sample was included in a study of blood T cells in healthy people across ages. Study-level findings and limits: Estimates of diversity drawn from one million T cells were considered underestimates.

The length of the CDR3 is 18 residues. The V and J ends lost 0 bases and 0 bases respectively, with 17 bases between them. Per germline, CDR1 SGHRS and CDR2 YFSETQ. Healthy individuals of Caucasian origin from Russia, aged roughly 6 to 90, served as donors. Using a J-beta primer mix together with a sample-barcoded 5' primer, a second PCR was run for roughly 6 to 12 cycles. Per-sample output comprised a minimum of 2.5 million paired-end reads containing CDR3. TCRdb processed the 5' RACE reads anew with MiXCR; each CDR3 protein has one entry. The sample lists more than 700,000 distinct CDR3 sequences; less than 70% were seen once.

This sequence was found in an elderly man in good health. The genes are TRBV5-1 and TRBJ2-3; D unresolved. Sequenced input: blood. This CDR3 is CASSLGPPGATSTDTQYF. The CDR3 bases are TGCGCCAGCAGCTTGGGGCCCCCTGGAGCGACCAGCACAGATACGCAGTATTTT.